This TCR beta chain was sequenced in a study of vaccination and CD4 T cells after COVID-19. The treatment here: approximately 9-day PBMC culture with coronavirus spike peptide pools or control peptides (ViraFEST assay). ViraFEST expanded antigen-specific T cells with peptide pools, then sequenced TCRs. With the Oncomine TCR Beta short-read assay, DNA from cultured CD4+ T cells was sequenced. One entry per CDR3 protein, called by TCRdb with MiXCR from the PCR reads. The sample comprises 9,000 to 13,000 distinct CDR3 sequences, 32% of which are singletons, and approximately 15% rests with the top ten. Germline CDR1 reads LNHDA; CDR2 reads SQIVND (reference sequence). CDR3 size: 15 residues. Trimming at V came to 5 bases and at J to 1 base, leaving 7 bases not matched to a gene. The sample holds a few counts of this clonotype. What it recognizes is unknown.

This receptor was taken from a human donor who had recovered from COVID-19. This sample comprised CD4+ T cells from blood, cultured in vitro, obtained after SARS-CoV-2 vaccination. This chain uses TRBV19 with TRBJ1-1; 7 bases align to TRBD1. DNA for the CDR3: TGTGCCAGTAGTTCGCCCAGACAGGGGAACACTGAAGCTTTCTTT. Its translation: CASSSPRQGNTEAFF.